The 31 T cell receptor beta chains given below trace back to one sample, sequenced in a study of T-cell memory formation after mild COVID-19. TCRdb passed the 5' RACE reads through MiXCR, listing each CDR3 protein once. The sample carries roughly 450,000 distinct CDR3 sequences, about 20% recorded once. What was sequenced was PBMCs or a T cell subset sorted from them (not recorded which). The receptor set was obtained from an adult woman who had mild COVID-19 (a few samples of this study predate the infection). Cell type and time point are not known.

The chain has TRBV20-1 and TRBJ2-2; perhaps TRBD1 as D (5 bases). The CDR3 has 14 residues. V dropped 0 bases and J dropped 5 bases, with 10 bases sitting between them. CDR1 DFQATT and CDR2 SNEGSKA come from the germline V gene (reference sequence). CDR3 sequence (DNA): TGCAGTGCTAGAGAGGGCAGGGAAACCGGGGAGCTGTTTTTT. The encoded protein is CSAREGRETGELFF.

This clonotype was counted at least ten times. Written as DNA, the CDR3 is TGTGCCAGCATAAAACAGGGGATGGGCACTGAAGCTTTCTTT. It yields the protein CASIKQGMGTEAFF. V is TRBV27 and J is TRBJ1-1; TRBD1 matches 7 bases. V lost 7 bases and J lost 4; bases outside the gene matches: 9. Germline CDR1 and CDR2: MNHEY and SMNVEV (reference sequence). This CDR3 is built from 14 residues.

The chain links TRBV5-4 to TRBJ2-7; 8 positions match TRBD2. The V and J ends lost 4 bases and 3 bases, in that order; junction bases with no gene match: 9. Germline V gives CDR1 SGHNT, CDR2 YYREEE (reference sequence). The CDR3 totals 15 residues. CDR3 nucleotide sequence: TGTGCCAGCAGCCTCACTAGCGGCGGTCACTACGAGCAGTACTTC. Its protein is CASSLTSGGHYEQYF.

The chain employs TRBV29-1 and TRBJ1-1, with 9 bases aligning to TRBD1. The germline V gene has CDR1 SQVTM and CDR2 ANQGSEA. Trimming cost V 3 bases and J 7 bases; bases outside gene matches: 3. The CDR3 is 12 residues long. The CDR3 loop reads CSVDWGQGEAFF. The DNA of the CDR3 is TGCAGCGTTGACTGGGGACAGGGTGAAGCTTTCTTT.

This clonotype was detected only a few times. The gene calls are TRBV21-1 and TRBJ2-7; TRBD2 is the table's D call, not checked against the DNA. TRBV21-1 is deemed a pseudogene. This CDR3 is built from 15 residues. Here the CDR3 DNA reads TGTGCCAGCAGCAAAGCTGGACTAGCGGGAGGTGAGCAGTACTTC. Protein product: CASSKAGLAGGEQYF.

V gene TRBV12-3 or TRBV12-4 combines with J gene TRBJ2-4, with 8 bases aligning to TRBD2. The CDR3 has 13 amino acids. Germline trimming cut 6 bases from V and 8 bases from J; bases unmatched to any gene: 6. The CDR3 sequence: CASSPGGGDIQYF. The CDR3 nucleotides read TGTGCCAGCAGCCCGGGGGGGGGAGACATTCAGTACTTC.

This clonotype was recorded a few times. The V call is TRBV7-9, the J call TRBJ2-1; D is possibly TRBD1 or TRBD2 (5 bases each). Per the germline V gene, CDR1 is SEHNR and CDR2 is FQNEAQ (reference sequence). The length of the CDR3 is 16 residues. Trimming took off 5 bases at V and 3 bases at J, with 17 bases between the two ends. The CDR3 nucleotides read TGTGCCAGCAGCAACGGGGCAGGGCAACGCTACAATGAGCAGTTCTTC. It specifies CASSNGAGQRYNEQFF.

This chain connects TRBV12-3 or TRBV12-4 to TRBJ2-5; D assignment may be TRBD1 or TRBD2 (6 bases each). The CDR3 consists of 15 residues. Trimming shortened V by 1 base and J by 5 bases, and 14 bases separated the two germline ends. In nucleotides, the CDR3 is TGTGCCAGCAGTTTAGTAGGGGGGCCTGGGGAGACCCAGTACTTC. Translated, it gives CASSLVGGPGETQYF.

This clonotype has more than one count but fewer than ten. V gene TRBV13 combines with J gene TRBJ1-2; D call uncertain. Trimming left V 4 bases short and J 8 bases short, with 14 bases between. Per the germline V gene, CDR1 is PRHDT and CDR2 is FYEKMQ (reference sequence). The CDR3 contains 13 residues. The CDR3: CASSSQFQTGYTF. The CDR3 bases are TGTGCCAGCAGCTCCCAGTTTCAGACCGGCTACACCTTC.

The chain joins TRBV20-1 to TRBJ1-2; D perhaps matches TRBD1 (5 bases). The CDR3 loop spans 14 amino acids. Germline V gene data show CDR1 as DFQATT and CDR2 as SNEGSKA (reference sequence). The V end lost 4 bases, the J end lost 4 bases, and 16 bases lay between the germline ends. The CDR3 loop reads CSATRDELPYGYTF. The CDR3 DNA reads as TGCAGTGCTACCCGGGACGAATTACCCTATGGCTACACCTTC.

This clonotype appeared a few times. This chain connects TRBV12-3 or TRBV12-4 to TRBJ1-1, with TRBD1 matching 9 bases. The CDR3 is made up of 15 amino acids. J lost 5 bases, V lost 4 bases, and 8 bases had no gene match. The CDR3 sequence: CASSYVTGGSTEAFF. CDR3 bases: TGTGCCAGCAGTTACGTTACAGGGGGCAGTACTGAAGCTTTCTTT.

V and J are TRBV25-1 and TRBJ1-5; D perhaps matches TRBD1 (5 bases). The CDR3 consists of 15 residues. Germline V CDR1 and CDR2: MGHDK, SYGVNS. Trimming stripped 3 bases from V and 6 bases from J, with 15 bases between. The CDR3 is CASSDARGAGQPQHF. CDR3 coding DNA: TGTGCCAGCAGTGACGCGAGGGGCGCAGGTCAGCCCCAGCATTTT.

The V and J genes are TRBV5-1 and TRBJ2-5; D is perhaps TRBD1 (6 bases). The CDR3 sequence is 16 residues long. Germline assignment: CDR1 SGHRS and CDR2 YFSETQ. The ends were cut back, 2 bases at V and 2 bases at J, with 16 bases in the middle. The CDR3 spells CASSFLGGRGQETQYF. In nucleotides, the CDR3 is TGCGCCAGCAGCTTTTTGGGTGGCAGGGGTCAAGAGACCCAGTACTTC.

This clonotype has a count of ten or more. The gene calls are TRBV12-3 or TRBV12-4 and TRBJ2-3; TRBD2 aligns across 7 bases. CDR3 size: 15 residues. The J segment lost 4 bases and the V segment lost 3 bases, leaving 7 bases of the junction unmatched. This CDR3 is CASSFWGGVADTQYF. DNA of the CDR3: TGTGCCAGCAGTTTTTGGGGGGGGGTTGCAGATACGCAGTATTTT.

Comment on this clonotype: A read error may account for a junction end that differs from germline. The CDR3 coding sequence is TGTGCCAGCAGTGCACAGGGCTGGGAAGCTTACTTT. The encoded protein is CASSAQGWEAYF. This chain connects TRBV2 to TRBJ1-1; a weak D match, TRBD1 (6 bases). The length of the CDR3 is 12 residues. Germline CDR1 SNHLY, CDR2 FYNNEI.

The chain joins TRBV20-1 to TRBJ1-3; weak D call: TRBD1 (6 bases). CDR1 DFQATT and CDR2 SNEGSKA come from the germline V gene (reference sequence). With 6 bases removed from V and 0 bases from J, the gap between germline ends came to 9 bases. This CDR3 spans 13 amino acids. CDR3 amino acids: CSARGPSGNTIYF. CDR3 DNA sequence: TGCAGTGCCAGGGGACCCTCTGGAAACACCATATATTTT.

V usage is TRBV20-1 and J usage is TRBJ1-2; tentative D call: TRBD1 (6 bases). Trimming pared 2 bases from V and 4 bases from J, leaving 14 bases between. The V gene's germline CDR1 is DFQATT and CDR2 SNEGSKA (reference sequence). The CDR3 is 14 residues long. DNA of the CDR3: TGCAGTGCTAGACCCCCAGGGGATATCTATGGCTACACCTTC. Translating gives CSARPPGDIYGYTF.

This clonotype has just a few counts. This chain joins TRBV21-1 and TRBJ2-7. TRBV21-1 is a pseudogene locus. CDR3 length equals 13 residues. CDR3 in DNA: TGTGCCAGCAGCAAGAGGCTAGCCCACGAGCAGTACTTC. This encodes CASSKRLAHEQYF.

V gene TRBV2 combines with J gene TRBJ1-4, with TRBD1 matching over 8 bases. CDR1 is SNHLY, CDR2 FYNNEI, per germline. Trimming at V came to 6 bases and at J to 4 bases, leaving 7 bases not matched to a gene. The CDR3 covers 15 residues. The CDR3 region has the DNA TGTGCCAGCAGCTCCAATGACAGGGGTAATGAAAAACTGTTTTTT. As protein: CASSSNDRGNEKLFF.

This clonotype was seen ten or more times. The J gene is TRBJ2-1, the V gene TRBV5-1; 9 bases match TRBD1. The CDR3 has 14 amino acids. V lost 5 bases, J lost 4 bases, and 4 bases stayed unmatched. Germline values: CDR1 SGHRS, CDR2 YFSETQ. The DNA for the CDR3 is TGCGCCAGCAGAGGGGACAGGGTATACAATGAGCAGTTCTTC. Its protein is CASRGDRVYNEQFF.

The genes are TRBV12-3 or TRBV12-4 and TRBJ2-3, with D unclear. The CDR3 runs to 13 residues. The V end was cut by 3 bases, the J end by 4 bases, with 8 bases between. The CDR3 bases are TGTGCCAGCAGTTTTCATGAGGCAGATACGCAGTATTTT. Its translation: CASSFHEADTQYF.

The gene calls are TRBV5-1 and TRBJ2-7; D not resolved. Trimming took off 4 bases at V and 2 bases at J, with 16 bases between the two ends. CDR3 length equals 15 residues. CDR1 is SGHRS and CDR2 is YFSETQ in the germline V gene. CDR3 region: CASSGQPGSPYEQYF. DNA of the CDR3: TGCGCCAGCAGCGGTCAGCCCGGCAGCCCCTACGAGCAGTACTTC.

This clonotype was picked up a small number of times. The V call is TRBV7-2, the J call TRBJ2-2; D not resolved. V was trimmed by 11 bases and J by 1 base, leaving 14 bases between them. The CDR3 runs 14 residues. Per germline, CDR1 SGHTA and CDR2 FQGNSA. CDR3 loop: CADHVVQNTGELFF. DNA of the CDR3: TGTGCCGACCACGTAGTACAGAACACCGGGGAGCTGTTTTTT. Looking up the rest from reference TRBV7-2 and TRBJ2-2 gives the full variable domain: GAGVSQSPSNKVTEKGKDVELRCDPISGHTALYWYRQSLGQGLEFLIYFQGNSAPDKSGLPSDRFSAERTGGSVSTLTIQRTQQEDSAVYLCADHVVQNTGELFFGEGSRLTVL.

In this sample, this clonotype turned up a few times. The chain's CDR3 is CASSPDAFLYQETQYF. CDR3 coding DNA: TGTGCCAGCAGCCCCGACGCCTTTTTGTACCAAGAGACCCAGTACTTC. V usage is TRBV7-9 and J usage is TRBJ2-5; D is uncertain. The CDR3 has 16 residues. The ends were cut back, 5 bases at V and 0 bases at J, with 16 bases in the middle. Germline V gene sequence: CDR1 SEHNR, CDR2 FQNEAQ (reference sequence). Based on the CDR3 plus reference TRBV7-9 and TRBJ2-5, the full variable domain is DTGVSQNPRHKITKRGQNVTFRCDPISEHNRLYWYRQTLGQGPEFLTYFQNEAQLEKSRLLSDRFSAERPKGSFSTLEIQRTEQGDSAMYLCASSPDAFLYQETQYFGPGTRLLVL.

The J gene is TRBJ1-4, the V gene TRBV18; D unresolved. V lost 2 bases to trimming and J lost 3 bases, with 16 bases between them. The CDR3 length is 17 residues. Germline-derived CDR1 and CDR2 are KGHSH and LQKENI. The CDR3 here is CASSPEATEPANEKLFF. In nucleotides, the CDR3 is TGTGCCAGCTCACCAGAGGCGACGGAACCCGCTAATGAAAAACTGTTTTTT.

The CDR3 loop is CSAYRDTEAFF. DNA for the CDR3: TGCAGCGCTTATAGGGACACTGAAGCTTTCTTT. J is TRBJ1-1 and V is TRBV29-1, with unresolved D. There are 11 residues in the CDR3. Trimming stripped 7 bases from V and 3 bases from J, with 9 bases between. Germline values: CDR1 SQVTM, CDR2 ANQGSEA. Full variable domain (rest looked up from reference TRBV29-1 and TRBJ1-1): SAVISQKPSRDICQRGTSLTIQCQVDSQVTMMFWYRQQPGQSLTLIATANQGSEATYESGFVIDKFPISRPNLTFSTLTVSNMSPEDSSIYLCSAYRDTEAFFGQGTRLTVV.

This chain joins TRBV20-1 and TRBJ2-7; 7 positions agree with TRBD2. The CDR3 contains 12 residues. Germline CDR1 reads DFQATT; CDR2 reads SNEGSKA (reference sequence). This CDR3 reads CSLPGGSGEQYF. The CDR3 DNA is TGCAGCCTCCCGGGGGGAAGTGGCGAGCAGTACTTC.

The V call is TRBV10-3, the J call TRBJ2-1; D possibly corresponds to TRBD1 (5 bases). Trimming took 7 bases from V and 3 from J, leaving 13 bases between them. Germline lookup yields CDR1 ENHRY and CDR2 SYGVKD. This CDR3 is built from 14 residues. This CDR3 reads CAIIRTSSYNEQFF. DNA of the CDR3: TGTGCCATCATTAGGACATCCAGCTACAATGAGCAGTTCTTC.

This clonotype was detected ten times or more. V usage is TRBV24-1 and J usage is TRBJ2-2; no clear D gene. This CDR3 comprises 14 residues. Germline CDR1 reads KGHDR; CDR2 reads SFDVKD. Deletions cut 5 bases from V and 2 bases from J, with 8 bases between. The CDR3 sequence is CATSGVLNTGELFF. In DNA form, the CDR3 reads TGTGCCACCAGTGGAGTACTCAACACCGGGGAGCTGTTTTTT.

The chain links TRBV7-3 to TRBJ2-1; 11 nucleotides match TRBD2. Trimming removed 4 bases from V and 7 bases from J; junction bases left unmatched: 6. Germline V lookup: CDR1 SGHTA, CDR2 FQGTGA. The CDR3 runs to 15 residues. CDR3: CASSYTSGRRNEQFF. In nucleotides, the CDR3 is TGTGCCAGCAGCTATACTAGCGGGAGACGTAATGAGCAGTTCTTC. Drawing the rest from reference TRBV7-3 and TRBJ2-1, the complete variable domain is GAGVSQTPSNKVTEKGKYVELRCDPISGHTALYWYRQSLGQGPEFLIYFQGTGAADDSGLPNDRFFAVRPEGSVSTLKIQRTERGDSAVYLCASSYTSGRRNEQFFGPGTRLTVL.

The chain combines TRBV6-1 with TRBJ1-1, with 9 nucleotides matching TRBD1. The CDR3 has 13 residues. Trimming removed 7 bases from V and 6 bases from J; junction bases left unmatched: 6. Germline assignment: CDR1 MNHNS and CDR2 SASEGT. The CDR3 bases are TGTGCCAGCAATCGAGACAGGGGGGCTGAAGCTTTCTTT. Its protein product is CASNRDRGAEAFF.